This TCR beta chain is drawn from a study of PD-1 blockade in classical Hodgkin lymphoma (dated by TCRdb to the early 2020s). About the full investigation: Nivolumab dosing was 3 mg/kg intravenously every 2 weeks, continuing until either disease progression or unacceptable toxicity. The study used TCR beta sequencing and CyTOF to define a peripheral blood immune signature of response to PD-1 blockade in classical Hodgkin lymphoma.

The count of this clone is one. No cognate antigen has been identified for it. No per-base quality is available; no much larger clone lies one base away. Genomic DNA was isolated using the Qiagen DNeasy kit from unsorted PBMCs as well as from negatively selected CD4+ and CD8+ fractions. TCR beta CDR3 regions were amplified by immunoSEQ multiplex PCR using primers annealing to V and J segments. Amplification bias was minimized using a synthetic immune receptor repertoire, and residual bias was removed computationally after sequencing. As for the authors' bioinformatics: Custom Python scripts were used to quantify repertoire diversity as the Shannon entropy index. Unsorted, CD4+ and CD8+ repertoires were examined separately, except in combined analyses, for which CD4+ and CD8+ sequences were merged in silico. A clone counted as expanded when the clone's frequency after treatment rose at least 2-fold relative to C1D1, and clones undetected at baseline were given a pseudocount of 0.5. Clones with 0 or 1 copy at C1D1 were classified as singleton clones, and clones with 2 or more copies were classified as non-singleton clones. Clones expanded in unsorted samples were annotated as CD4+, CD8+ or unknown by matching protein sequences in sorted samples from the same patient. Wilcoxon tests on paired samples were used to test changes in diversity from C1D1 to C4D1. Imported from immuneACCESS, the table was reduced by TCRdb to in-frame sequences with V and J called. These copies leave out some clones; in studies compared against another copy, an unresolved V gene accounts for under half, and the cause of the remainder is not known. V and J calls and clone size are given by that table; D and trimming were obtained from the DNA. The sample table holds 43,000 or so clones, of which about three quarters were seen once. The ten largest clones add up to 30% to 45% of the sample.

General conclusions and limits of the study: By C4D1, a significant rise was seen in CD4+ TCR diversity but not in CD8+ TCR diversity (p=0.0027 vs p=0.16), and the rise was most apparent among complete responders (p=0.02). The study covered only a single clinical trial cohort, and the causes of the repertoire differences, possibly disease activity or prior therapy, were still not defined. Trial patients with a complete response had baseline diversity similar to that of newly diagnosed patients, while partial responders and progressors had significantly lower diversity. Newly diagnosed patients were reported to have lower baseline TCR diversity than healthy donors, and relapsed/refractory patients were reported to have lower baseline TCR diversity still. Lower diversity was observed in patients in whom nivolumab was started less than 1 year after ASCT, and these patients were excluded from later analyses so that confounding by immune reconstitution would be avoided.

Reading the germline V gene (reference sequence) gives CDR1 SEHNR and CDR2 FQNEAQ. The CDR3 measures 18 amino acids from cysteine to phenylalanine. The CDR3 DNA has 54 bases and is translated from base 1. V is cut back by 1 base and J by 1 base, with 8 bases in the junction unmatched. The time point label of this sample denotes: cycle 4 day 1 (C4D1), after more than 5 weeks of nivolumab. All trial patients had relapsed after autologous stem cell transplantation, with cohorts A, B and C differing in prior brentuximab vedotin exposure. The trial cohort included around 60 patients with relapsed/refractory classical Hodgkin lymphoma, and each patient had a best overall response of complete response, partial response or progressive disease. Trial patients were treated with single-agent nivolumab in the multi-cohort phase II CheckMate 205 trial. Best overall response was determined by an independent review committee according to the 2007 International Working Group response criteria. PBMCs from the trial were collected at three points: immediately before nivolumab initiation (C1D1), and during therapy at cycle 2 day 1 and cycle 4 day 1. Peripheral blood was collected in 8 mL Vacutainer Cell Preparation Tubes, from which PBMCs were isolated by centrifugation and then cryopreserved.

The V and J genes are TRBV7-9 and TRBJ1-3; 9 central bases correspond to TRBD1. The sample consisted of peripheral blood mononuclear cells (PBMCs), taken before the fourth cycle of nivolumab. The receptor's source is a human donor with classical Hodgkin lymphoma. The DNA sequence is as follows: TGTGCCAGCAGCTTAGTTATTCGGGACAGGGAATCTGGAAACACCATATATTTT. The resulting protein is CASSLVIRDRESGNTIYF.